Presented here are 30 T cell receptor beta chains from one specimen sequenced in a study of monozygotic twins with cystic fibrosis. Only in-frame clones appear in the TCRdb table, and some are missing; sequencing was by immunoSEQ multiplex PCR. The data show more than 9,500 clones, with 90% to 95% seen just once and roughly 5.4% held by the top ten. Sequenced input: blood. Receptor source: a boy aged 2 to 9 with cystic fibrosis.

V and J are TRBV2 and TRBJ1-5; D remains ambiguous. CDR1 and CDR2 from the germline V gene are SNHLY and FYNNEI. The ends were cut back, 6 bases at V and 3 bases at J, with 12 bases in the middle. The CDR3 covers 14 residues. DNA of the CDR3: TGTGCCAGCAGCGCCTGGACGGACAATCAGCCCCAGCATTTT. Encoded protein: CASSAWTDNQPQHF.

The chain employs TRBV30 and TRBJ1-1; a weak D match, TRBD1 (5 bases). Trimming cost V 4 bases and J 4 bases, with 7 bases left between them. Germline V lookup: CDR1 GTSNPN, CDR2 SVGIG (reference sequence). The CDR3 loop spans 11 amino acids. For the CDR3, the DNA is TGTGCCTGGACCCAGGGCACTGAAGCTTTCTTT. As protein: CAWTQGTEAFF.

The chain uses TRBV30 and TRBJ1-5, with 7 positions matching TRBD1. The CDR3 has 15 amino acids. Germline CDR1 reads GTSNPN; CDR2 reads SVGIG (reference sequence). V shed 2 bases, J shed 0 bases, and the junction held 4 bases outside the gene matches. CDR3 sequence: CAWSRGTVSNQPQHF. CDR3 sequence (DNA): TGTGCCTGGAGTCGGGGGACAGTTAGCAATCAGCCCCAGCATTTT.

This chain uses TRBV7-9 with TRBJ2-7; either TRBD1 or TRBD2 may supply D (6 bases each). The CDR3 sequence is 14 residues long. Trimming pared 2 bases from V and 1 base from J, leaving 9 bases between. Germline V gives CDR1 SEHNR, CDR2 FQNEAQ (reference sequence). CDR3 residues: CASSLRGGSYEQYV. CDR3 bases: TGTGCCAGCAGCTTACGAGGGGGGTCCTACGAGCAGTACGTC.

The chain recombines TRBV30 with TRBJ2-7, with no clear D. V lost 4 bases and J 3 bases, leaving 13 bases between the germline ends. Per germline, CDR1 GTSNPN and CDR2 SVGIG (reference sequence). The CDR3 is 13 amino acids. This CDR3 is CAWTKTGLYEQYV. The CDR3 DNA reads as TGTGCCTGGACTAAAACGGGCCTCTACGAGCAGTACGTC.

The V call is TRBV29-1, the J call TRBJ1-1; TRBD1 might be the D (5 bases). Germline CDR1 is SQVTM and CDR2 is ANQGSEA. The CDR3 has 10 residues. V shed 7 bases and J shed 6 bases, with 9 bases lying between them. The chain's CDR3 is CSARTPEAFF. The CDR3, as DNA: TGCAGCGCCCGGACACCTGAAGCTTTCTTT.

The V and J genes are TRBV13 and TRBJ2-3; 11 bases are a match to TRBD2. This CDR3 has 15 residues. V shed 5 bases and J 7 bases; nucleotides not matched to a gene: 8. Germline-derived CDR1 and CDR2 are PRHDT and FYEKMQ (reference sequence). Written as DNA, the CDR3 is TGTGCCAGCAGCACCCTAGCGGGGGGCGGAAATACGCAGTATTTT. Translated: CASSTLAGGGNTQYF.

The V and J genes are TRBV5-6 and TRBJ1-2; D gene ambiguous. Per germline, CDR1 SGHDT and CDR2 YYEEEE. V was pared by 0 bases and J by 8 bases, with 11 bases between. The CDR3 length is 13 residues. Written as DNA, the CDR3 is TGTGCCAGCAGCTTGGCGCCGGAAACGGGCTACACCTTC. Its translation: CASSLAPETGYTF.

The J gene is TRBJ1-1, the V gene TRBV5-1; D gene unclear. CDR3 length equals 13 residues. Trimming took 3 bases from V and 1 from J, leaving 7 bases between them. In germline, CDR1 is SGHRS, CDR2 YFSETQ. Here the CDR3 reads CASSYSSNTEAFF. The CDR3 bases are TGCGCCAGCAGCTATAGTTCGAACACTGAAGCTTTCTTT.

The chain carries TRBV27 and TRBJ2-7; 11 bases map to TRBD2. Germline V gives CDR1 MNHEY, CDR2 SMNVEV (reference sequence). V dropped 2 bases and J dropped 0; count of bases not matched to a gene: 0. This CDR3 is 15 amino acids long. The DNA of the CDR3 is TGTGCCAGCAGTTTAACTAGCGGGAGCTCCTACGAGCAGTACTTC. This codes for CASSLTSGSSYEQYF.

V is TRBV11-3 and J is TRBJ1-2; no definite D call. CDR3 size: 15 residues. Germline CDR1 is SGHNT and CDR2 is YENEEA. V shed 2 bases and J shed 2 bases, with 12 bases lying between them. CDR3 DNA: TGTGCCAGCAGCTTACTAAACAGATGCAACTATGGCTACACCTTC. The encoded protein is CASSLLNRCNYGYTF.

The genes are TRBV7-9 and TRBJ2-5; 10 positions agree with TRBD2. V was clipped by 1 base and J by 4 bases; unmatched bases: 3. This CDR3 spans 15 amino acids. Germline CDR1 and CDR2: SEHNR and FQNEAQ (reference sequence). The CDR3 spells CASSLGTSGVETQYF. The CDR3, as DNA: TGTGCCAGCAGCTTAGGTACTAGCGGGGTAGAGACCCAGTACTTC.

This chain links TRBV11-2 with TRBJ2-1; a possible D gene is TRBD1 (5 bases). V lost 1 base and J 0 bases, leaving 7 bases between the germline ends. CDR3 length: 15 residues. Germline V gene data show CDR1 as SGHAT and CDR2 as FQNNGV. This CDR3 reads CASSLGGSSYNEQFF. The CDR3 DNA is TGTGCCAGCAGCTTAGGGGGCAGCTCCTACAATGAGCAGTTCTTC.

This chain uses TRBV2 with TRBJ2-3, with 9 positions matching TRBD2. The germline V gene encodes CDR1 SNHLY and CDR2 FYNNEI. Losses at the gene ends were 6 bases for V and 5 bases for J; bases not matched to a gene: 6. This CDR3 contains 14 residues. CDR3 amino acids: CASRRGLAGDTQYF. As DNA, the CDR3 is TGTGCCAGCAGGCGGGGACTAGCCGGAGATACGCAGTATTTT.

The V call is TRBV7-2, the J call TRBJ1-6; possible D gene TRBD1, 5 bases. Trimming shortened V by 5 bases and J by 9 bases, and 17 bases separated the two germline ends. Germline lookup yields CDR1 SGHTA and CDR2 FQGNSA. The CDR3 has 15 amino acids. For the CDR3, the DNA is TGTGCCAGCAGCCCACTCAGACAGAGCGGTTCACCCCTCCACTTT. Its protein product is CASSPLRQSGSPLHF.

The CDR3 is CAVGTSTEETQYF. The CDR3 DNA follows: TGTGCAGTAGGGACTAGCACAGAAGAGACCCAGTACTTC. The chain joins TRBV2 to TRBJ2-5; 9 positions match TRBD2. This CDR3 comprises 13 residues. From germline, CDR1 is SNHLY and CDR2 FYNNEI.

For the CDR3, the DNA is TGTGCCAGCAGCTTAGTCGGGCAGCATTTAAACTCTGGAAACACCATATATTTT. This translates into CASSLVGQHLNSGNTIYF. This sequence joins TRBV7-8 and TRBJ1-3, with no clear D. Germline V gives CDR1 SGHVS, CDR2 FQNEAQ. Trimming removed 1 base at V and 0 bases at J, with 16 bases between. This CDR3 has 18 amino acids.

V is TRBV15 and J is TRBJ2-5; 8 bases line up with TRBD2. Germline assignment: CDR1 LNHNV and CDR2 YYDKDF (reference sequence). The V segment lost 1 base and the J segment 1 base; nucleotides outside the gene matches: 2. The CDR3 consists of 15 residues. The CDR3 loop reads CATSRGSGGQETQYF. In DNA form, the CDR3 reads TGTGCCACCAGCAGAGGCAGCGGGGGCCAAGAGACCCAGTACTTC.

The CDR3 DNA follows: TGTGCCAGCAGCTTTGTTAGTTGGGGTTATGGCTACACCTTC. Its protein product is CASSFVSWGYGYTF. V and J are TRBV11-2 and TRBJ1-2; no clear D. The CDR3 extends over 14 amino acids. Germline V gives CDR1 SGHAT, CDR2 FQNNGV. V was clipped by 3 bases and J by 5 bases, with 13 bases between them. The variable domain in full, with the rest retrieved from reference TRBV11-2 and TRBJ1-2, is EAGVAQSPRYKIIEKRQSVAFWCNPISGHATLYWYQQILGQGPKLLIQFQNNGVVDDSQLPKDRFSAERLKGVDSTLKIQPAKLEDSAVYLCASSFVSWGYGYTFGSGTRLTVV.

The V gene is TRBV5-6, the J gene TRBJ1-2; D uncertain. Trimming cost V 4 bases and J 8 bases, with 15 bases left between them. Germline CDR1 is SGHDT and CDR2 is YYEEEE. The CDR3 loop spans 13 amino acids. The CDR3 protein is CASSPSGVWGYTF. The CDR3, as DNA: TGTGCCAGCAGCCCGTCTGGAGTTTGGGGCTACACCTTC.

The rearrangement uses TRBV4-1 and TRBJ1-5; D not certain. This CDR3 is built from 15 residues. The ends were cut back, 1 base at V and 0 bases at J, with 7 bases in the middle. The germline gives CDR1 MGHRA, CDR2 YSYEKL. In DNA, the CDR3 is TGCGCCAGCAGCCAAGGTGTCAATAGCAATCAGCCCCAGCATTTT. This sequence encodes CASSQGVNSNQPQHF.

As DNA, the CDR3 is TGTGCCAGCTCACCCTTGGACAGGGGGGGAGGCACTGAAGCTTTCTTT. This translates into CASSPLDRGGGTEAFF. V gene TRBV18 combines with J gene TRBJ1-1, with 10 bases lining up with TRBD1. V lost 3 bases and J lost 4; bases outside the gene matches: 8. This CDR3 comprises 16 residues. The V gene's germline CDR1 is KGHSH and CDR2 LQKENI.

This chain links TRBV6-1 with TRBJ2-3; D is unresolved. CDR3 size: 12 residues. Germline CDR1 and CDR2: MNHNS and SASEGT. With 7 bases removed from V and 11 bases from J, the gap between germline ends came to 16 bases. Here the CDR3 reads CASMWTPGVQYF. The CDR3 nucleotides read TGTGCCAGCATGTGGACCCCTGGGGTGCAGTATTTT.

The chain has TRBV2 and TRBJ2-3; 12 bases fit TRBD2. Trimming took 3 bases from V and 1 from J; bases not matched to a gene: 5. The CDR3 length is 17 residues. Germline assignment: CDR1 SNHLY and CDR2 FYNNEI. The CDR3 bases are TGTGCCAGCAGTGATCGGACTAGCGGGGCCCGCACAGATACGCAGTATTTT. Translation: CASSDRTSGARTDTQYF.

This rearrangement joins TRBV30 to TRBJ2-5, with unresolved D. The V gene's germline CDR1 is GTSNPN and CDR2 SVGIG (reference sequence). V lost 2 bases to trimming and J lost 0 bases, with 1 base between them. The CDR3 has 11 residues. The CDR3 sequence is CAWSYQETQYF. The CDR3 DNA follows: TGTGCCTGGAGTTACCAAGAGACCCAGTACTTC.

The genes are TRBV5-4 and TRBJ2-1; D is ambiguous. The CDR3 spans 12 residues. CDR1 is SGHNT and CDR2 is YYREEE in the germline V gene (reference sequence). With 6 bases removed from V and 7 bases from J, the gap between germline ends came to 11 bases. CDR3 residues: CASTRLGNEQFF. CDR3 sequence (DNA): TGTGCCAGCACGCGCTTAGGAAATGAGCAGTTCTTC.

The chain combines TRBV29-1 with TRBJ2-2; D remains ambiguous. Germline CDR1 reads SQVTM; CDR2 reads ANQGSEA. The CDR3 covers 13 residues. Deletions cut 3 bases from V and 6 bases from J, with 11 bases between. CDR3 sequence (DNA): TGCAGCGTTGATAAAGGTGGTTCCGGGGAGCTGTTTTTT. Amino acid sequence: CSVDKGGSGELFF.

This clone was observed a single time. This rearrangement joins TRBV5-6 to TRBJ1-1; tentative D call: TRBD1 (5 bases). CDR1 is SGHDT, CDR2 YYEEEE, per germline. The CDR3 sequence is 13 residues long. Between the trimmed V and J ends, which lost 4 bases and 6 bases, there was a span of 13 bases. CDR3 protein: CASSPGTDPEAFF. The CDR3 bases are TGTGCCAGCAGCCCTGGGACCGATCCTGAAGCTTTCTTT.

This chain joins TRBV5-1 and TRBJ2-3; the D gene is possibly TRBD1 (5 bases). The ends were cut back, 0 bases at V and 3 bases at J, with 14 bases in the middle. The CDR3 is 16 residues long. Per the germline V gene, CDR1 is SGHRS and CDR2 is YFSETQ. The CDR3 nucleotides read TGCGCCAGCAGCTTGGCTCAGGGAAAGGTGACAGATACGCAGTATTTT. It is translated as CASSLAQGKVTDTQYF.

In DNA, the CDR3 is TGTGCCACCAGAGGGGCTAGCGGGGGGTTTGGAGAGACCCAGTACTTC. This translates into CATRGASGGFGETQYF. The V call is TRBV15, the J call TRBJ2-5; 11 nucleotides line up with TRBD2. The germline V gene encodes CDR1 LNHNV and CDR2 YYDKDF (reference sequence). CDR3 length equals 16 residues. V shed 6 bases, J shed 4 bases, and the junction held 10 bases outside the gene matches.